The 31 T cell receptor beta chains below come from one sample, sequenced in a study of post-analysis software for immune sequencing data. Whole-study findings and limits: Roughly five TRBV segments were more frequent in patients than controls; TRBV5-6, TRBV5-1 and TRBV20-1 belonged to this group.

No cognate antigen is known for these TCRs. TCR beta cDNA libraries had unique molecular identifiers. TCRdb redid the calling of the PCR reads with MiXCR, one entry per CDR3 protein. The sample records more than 500,000 distinct CDR3 sequences, 34% being singletons. What was sequenced was blood. The source of these receptors is a girl younger than 18 with multiple sclerosis.

This chain links TRBV4-2 with TRBJ2-5; 11 bases match TRBD2. The CDR3 loop spans 17 amino acids. V dropped 0 bases and J dropped 2; count of bases not matched to a gene: 5. From germline, CDR1 is LGHNA and CDR2 YNFKEQ. CDR3 in amino acids: CASSQEVLAGGQETQYF. The CDR3 nucleotides are TGTGCCAGCAGCCAAGAAGTGTTAGCGGGGGGGCAAGAGACCCAGTACTTC.

Only a few counts were recorded for this clonotype. This sequence joins TRBV29-1 and TRBJ2-7; TRBD1 is a possible D gene (5 bases). The V and J ends lost 4 bases and 9 bases respectively, with 16 bases between them. Germline V CDR1 and CDR2: SQVTM, ANQGSEA. This CDR3 is 12 amino acids long. CDR3 DNA sequence: TGCAGCGTTGTCTGGACAAGCCTTGGGCAGTACTTC. This codes for CSVVWTSLGQYF.

This clonotype was seen a few times. This rearrangement joins TRBV5-5 to TRBJ1-4; tentative D call: TRBD1 (5 bases). Trimming shortened V by 4 bases and J by 5 bases, and 12 bases separated the two germline ends. CDR3 length: 14 residues. The germline V gene encodes CDR1 SGHKS and CDR2 YYEKEE (reference sequence). The CDR3 spells CASSQPGGNEKLFF. In nucleotides, the CDR3 is TGTGCCAGCAGCCAGCCGGGGGGAAATGAAAAACTGTTTTTT. The whole variable domain, remainder taken from reference TRBV5-5 and TRBJ1-4, is DAGVTQSPTHLIKTRGQQVTLRCSPISGHKSVSWYQQVLGQGPQFIFQYYEKEERGRGNFPDRFSARQFPNYSSELNVNALLLGDSALYLCASSQPGGNEKLFFGSGTQLSVL.

V gene TRBV7-9 combines with J gene TRBJ1-4, with D hard to call. V was cut by 5 bases and J by 7 bases, with 5 bases left in between. This CDR3 contains 11 residues. Germline V gene data show CDR1 as SEHNR and CDR2 as FQNEAQ (reference sequence). Here the CDR3 reads CASSNSEKLFF. CDR3 in DNA: TGTGCCAGCAGCAACAGTGAAAAACTGTTTTTT.

This clonotype was seen a single time. This sequence joins TRBV3-1 and TRBJ2-1; TRBD2 aligns across 15 bases. Germline V gives CDR1 LGHDT, CDR2 YNNKEL (reference sequence). V lost 5 bases and J lost 0; bases outside the gene matches: 14. The CDR3 runs 21 residues. The CDR3 nucleotides are TGTGCCAGCAGCACTCCGGGACTAGCGGGGGGTCCGCGAAGCTCCTACAATGAGCAGTTCTTC. This translates into CASSTPGLAGGPRSSYNEQFF.

The genes are TRBV5-1 and TRBJ2-5; possible D gene TRBD2, 6 bases. This CDR3 has 13 amino acids. Germline assignment: CDR1 SGHRS and CDR2 YFSETQ. Trimming left V 0 bases short and J 5 bases short, with 8 bases between. In DNA, the CDR3 is TGCGCCAGCAGCTTGGGACTAGATGAGACCCAGTACTTC. It is translated as CASSLGLDETQYF.

The chain employs TRBV5-1 and TRBJ2-1; D remains unclear. V gave up 5 bases and J gave up 4 bases, with 16 bases separating them. CDR3 length equals 15 residues. Germline-derived CDR1 and CDR2 are SGHRS and YFSETQ. The CDR3 coding sequence is TGCGCCAGCAGGACGACAAGGTCGCCTTACAATGAGCAGTTCTTC. This codes for CASRTTRSPYNEQFF.

This clonotype was detected a few times. V and J are TRBV29-1 and TRBJ1-2; D gene ambiguous. The CDR3 extends over 13 amino acids. CDR1 and CDR2 (germline): SQVTM, ANQGSEA. V lost 4 bases to trimming and J lost 5 bases, with 14 bases between them. The CDR3: CSVGLTADYGYTF. For the CDR3, the DNA is TGCAGCGTTGGGTTAACCGCCGATTATGGCTACACCTTC.

The V and J genes are TRBV5-1 and TRBJ2-5; 7 bases line up with TRBD1. From germline, CDR1 is SGHRS and CDR2 YFSETQ. This CDR3 contains 17 residues. J was trimmed by 2 bases and V by 4 bases; bases with no gene match: 14. This CDR3 reads CASSTGTAGRGQETQYF. The CDR3 nucleotides read TGCGCCAGCAGCACGGGGACAGCTGGCAGGGGACAAGAGACCCAGTACTTC.

The gene calls are TRBV3-1 and TRBJ2-1, with 10 nucleotides matching TRBD2. V shed 2 bases, J shed 0 bases, and the junction held 10 bases outside the gene matches. The CDR3 consists of 19 residues. Germline CDR1 LGHDT, CDR2 YNNKEL (reference sequence). This chain's CDR3 is CASSQLAGVSHSSYNEQFF. The CDR3 nucleotides read TGTGCCAGCAGCCAACTAGCGGGAGTTTCCCACAGCTCCTACAATGAGCAGTTCTTC.

Only a few counts were recorded for this clonotype. The V call is TRBV20-1, the J call TRBJ2-5; 9 nucleotides align to TRBD2. In germline, CDR1 is DFQATT, CDR2 SNEGSKA (reference sequence). Germline trimming cut 2 bases from V and 2 bases from J; bases unmatched to any gene: 6. CDR3 length equals 15 residues. The CDR3 loop is CSARKPGLAQETQYF. CDR3 nucleotide sequence: TGCAGTGCTAGAAAACCGGGACTAGCTCAAGAGACCCAGTACTTC.

As for this clonotype: The junction shows a germline mismatch at one end, possibly a read error. The chain uses TRBV4-1 and TRBJ1-2; 8 nucleotides line up with TRBD1. This CDR3 is built from 14 residues. The germline V gene encodes CDR1 MGHRA and CDR2 YSYEKL. CDR3: CDSSQGDRSYGYTF. The CDR3 nucleotides read TGCGACAGCAGCCAAGGGGACAGGTCCTATGGCTACACCTTC.

V is TRBV29-1 and J is TRBJ2-5; D not certain. The CDR3 totals 10 residues. The germline V gene has CDR1 SQVTM and CDR2 ANQGSEA. Trimming shortened V by 7 bases and J by 7 bases, and 10 bases separated the two germline ends. The CDR3 sequence is CSAVLGTQYF. CDR3 bases: TGCAGCGCCGTATTGGGGACCCAGTACTTC.

Ten or more counts support this clonotype. This chain links TRBV10-3 with TRBJ2-1; D remains unclear. The CDR3 is 12 amino acids. The germline CDR1 and CDR2 sequences are ENHRY and SYGVKD. V was shortened by 5 bases and J by 4 bases, with 6 bases between the two germline ends. The chain's CDR3 is CAISKDYNEQFF. CDR3 in DNA: TGTGCCATCAGTAAAGATTACAATGAGCAGTTCTTC.

The V call is TRBV5-1, the J call TRBJ2-1, with 11 bases identical to TRBD2. The V and J ends lost 0 bases and 2 bases, in that order; junction bases with no gene match: 7. The CDR3 spans 18 residues. Germline values: CDR1 SGHRS, CDR2 YFSETQ. The CDR3: CASSLGLAGGQTYNEQFF. The CDR3 DNA reads TGCGCCAGCAGCTTGGGGCTAGCGGGGGGCCAAACCTACAATGAGCAGTTCTTC. The entire variable domain, with the rest obtained from reference TRBV5-1 and TRBJ2-1, is as follows: KAGVTQTPRYLIKTRGQQVTLSCSPISGHRSVSWYQQTPGQGLQFLFEYFSETQRNKGNFPGRFSGRQFSNSRSEMNVSTLELGDSALYLCASSLGLAGGQTYNEQFFGPGTRLTVL.

V gene TRBV18 combines with J gene TRBJ2-3; 11 nucleotides line up with TRBD2. Trimming cost V 6 bases and J 2 bases; bases outside gene matches: 7. The CDR3 totals 16 residues. The germline gives CDR1 KGHSH, CDR2 LQKENI. The CDR3 coding sequence is TGTGCCAGCTCTCCCCCGGGACTAGCGGTCACAGATACGCAGTATTTT. Its protein product is CASSPPGLAVTDTQYF.

The chain combines TRBV3-1 with TRBJ2-5; 7 positions match TRBD1. CDR3 length: 12 residues. With 0 bases clipped from V and 13 bases from J, the junction kept 5 bases outside the gene matches. The germline gives CDR1 LGHDT, CDR2 YNNKEL (reference sequence). For the CDR3, the DNA is TGTGCCAGCAGCCAAGATAACAGGGGAGTGTACTTC. This gives the protein CASSQDNRGVYF.

The genes are TRBV5-1 and TRBJ2-2, with 13 bases aligning to TRBD2. V shed 4 bases, J shed 5 bases, and the junction held 8 bases outside the gene matches. This CDR3 is 17 amino acids long. Germline CDR1 and CDR2: SGHRS and YFSETQ. The CDR3 coding sequence is TGCGCCAGCAGCGCCCTACTAGCGGGGGGGCGAACCGGGGAGCTGTTTTTT. Its protein product is CASSALLAGGRTGELFF. The variable domain in full, with the rest retrieved from reference TRBV5-1 and TRBJ2-2, is KAGVTQTPRYLIKTRGQQVTLSCSPISGHRSVSWYQQTPGQGLQFLFEYFSETQRNKGNFPGRFSGRQFSNSRSEMNVSTLELGDSALYLCASSALLAGGRTGELFFGEGSRLTVL.

The chain joins TRBV4-2 to TRBJ2-2; possibly TRBD1 for D (6 bases). The germline gives CDR1 LGHNA, CDR2 YNFKEQ. The CDR3 sequence is 17 residues long. Trimming took 5 bases from V and 1 from J, leaving 17 bases between them. The CDR3 loop is CASSLAWGRGNTGELFF. CDR3 bases: TGTGCCAGCAGCTTAGCTTGGGGCAGGGGGAACACCGGGGAGCTGTTTTTT.

This clonotype was seen a handful of times. V and J are TRBV7-2 and TRBJ2-7, with 9 positions matching TRBD2. The CDR3 has 14 residues. The ends lost 5 bases at V and 3 bases at J; junction bases unmatched: 5. Germline V gene data show CDR1 as SGHTA and CDR2 as FQGNSA. The DNA for the CDR3 is TGTGCCAGCAGCGTACTAGCGGGTGGCTACGAGCAGTACTTC. Translated: CASSVLAGGYEQYF.

The chain couples TRBV6-6 to TRBJ2-1, with 8 bases fitting TRBD2. V gave up 2 bases and J gave up 7 bases; unmatched junction bases: 10. The CDR3 has 16 residues. Germline CDR1 MNHNY, CDR2 SVGAGI (reference sequence). The CDR3 nucleotides read TGTGCCAGCAGTTACCCCCGGGGGGGCAGAGAAAATGAGCAGTTCTTC. Translation gives CASSYPRGGRENEQFF.

This clonotype was seen more than once but under ten times. The chain carries TRBV11-2 and TRBJ2-5, with D possibly called TRBD1 or TRBD2 (6 bases each). This CDR3 spans 15 amino acids. CDR1 SGHAT and CDR2 FQNNGV come from the germline V gene. Trimming left V 4 bases short and J 5 bases short, with 17 bases between. CDR3 nucleotide sequence: TGTGCCAGCAGCTCATGGCAGGGGAGCGGGGAGACCCAGTACTTC. It specifies CASSSWQGSGETQYF.

The V gene is TRBV12-5, the J gene TRBJ1-2; no clear D gene. Trimming removed 3 bases at V and 2 bases at J, with 19 bases between. Germline CDR1 and CDR2: LGHNT and FRNRAP. The CDR3 spans 17 residues. In DNA, the CDR3 is TGTGCTAGTGGTTTTTCGTCCCGACCGAGAAGCAACTATGGCTACACCTTC. It codes for CASGFSSRPRSNYGYTF.

The sample holds many counts of this clonotype. The chain uses TRBV20-1 and TRBJ1-4, with D tentatively TRBD1 (5 bases). CDR3 length: 12 amino acids. Germline V gene data show CDR1 as DFQATT and CDR2 as SNEGSKA (reference sequence). The V end lost 2 bases, the J end lost 8 bases, and 9 bases lay between the germline ends. CDR3 in DNA: TGCAGTGCTAGATGGCCAGGGGAAAAACTGTTTTTT. Protein product: CSARWPGEKLFF.

This clonotype has a handful of counts. The chain is built from TRBV27 and TRBJ1-5, with D unresolved. V lost 2 bases to trimming and J lost 5 bases, with 7 bases between them. The CDR3 contains 13 residues. Germline CDR1 and CDR2: MNHEY and SMNVEV (reference sequence). The CDR3 nucleotides are TGTGCCAGCAGTTTAGTACGCGATCAGCCCCAGCATTTT. It is translated as CASSLVRDQPQHF.

The chain recombines TRBV7-9 with TRBJ1-5, with unresolved D. V lost 4 bases to trimming and J lost 1 base, with 8 bases between them. The CDR3 consists of 14 residues. Per the germline V gene, CDR1 is SEHNR and CDR2 is FQNEAQ (reference sequence). This CDR3 reads CASSSSASNQPQHF. The CDR3 DNA follows: TGTGCCAGCAGCTCCTCGGCGAGCAATCAGCCCCAGCATTTT. Based on the CDR3 plus reference TRBV7-9 and TRBJ1-5, the full variable domain is DTGVSQNPRHKITKRGQNVTFRCDPISEHNRLYWYRQTLGQGPEFLTYFQNEAQLEKSRLLSDRFSAERPKGSFSTLEIQRTEQGDSAMYLCASSSSASNQPQHFGDGTRLSIL.

This clonotype was seen only a few times. The rearrangement uses TRBV20-1 and TRBJ1-6; D remains unclear. Trimming took off 6 bases at V and 8 bases at J, with 17 bases between the two ends. Germline V lookup: CDR1 DFQATT, CDR2 SNEGSKA (reference sequence). CDR3 size: 14 residues. The CDR3 region is CSATTQEADSPLHF. The CDR3 DNA sequence: TGCAGTGCCACAACTCAGGAGGCTGATTCACCCCTCCACTTT.

The chain employs TRBV2 and TRBJ1-2, with 9 bases identical to TRBD1. Looked up from germline, CDR1 is SNHLY and CDR2 is FYNNEI. After removal of 7 bases from V and 2 bases from J, the junction contained 5 bases not matched to a gene. The CDR3 covers 14 residues. The CDR3 coding sequence is TGTGCCAGCACTAGGGGGACAGGGAACTATGGCTACACCTTC. This encodes CASTRGTGNYGYTF.

This clonotype was picked up a small number of times. J is TRBJ2-5 and V is TRBV6-5, with 8 bases matching TRBD2. The CDR3 spans 19 residues. V lost 2 bases, J lost 7 bases, and 21 bases stayed unmatched. From germline, CDR1 is MNHEY and CDR2 SVGAGI. The CDR3 here is CASSYPNSKRGSGVRTQYF. The CDR3 DNA reads TGTGCCAGCAGTTACCCCAACTCGAAGCGGGGGTCCGGGGTTAGGACCCAGTACTTC.

The rearrangement uses TRBV7-2 and TRBJ2-5; either TRBD1 or TRBD2 may fit D (5 bases each). This CDR3 has 13 residues. The germline gives CDR1 SGHTA, CDR2 FQGNSA. V was trimmed by 9 bases and J by 4 bases, leaving 15 bases between them. CDR3 DNA sequence: TGTGCCAGTTCCTACAGGAGCGGAGAGACCCAGTACTTC. The encoded protein is CASSYRSGETQYF.

The V and J genes are TRBV12-3 or TRBV12-4 and TRBJ2-6; 8 nucleotides align to TRBD1. The CDR3 runs 16 residues. J gave up 3 bases and V 4 bases, and 5 bases lay outside the gene matches. The DNA of the CDR3 is TGTGCCAGCAGTTCGAGCAGGGGGCTTGGGGCCAACGTCCTGACTTTC. Protein: CASSSSRGLGANVLTF.